This TCR beta chain was documented in a study of blood T cell repertoires in COVID-19. Assay used: immunoSEQ multiplex PCR; TCRdb lists only in-frame clones, some missing. Seen here are about 310,000 clones, about 85% observed once, and the top ten hold about 1.9%. The germline gives CDR1 SGHNT, CDR2 YYREEE (reference sequence). The CDR3 sequence is 13 residues long. The V gene lost 3 bases and the J gene lost 6 bases, with 9 bases spanning the gap. The V gene is TRBV5-4, the J gene TRBJ1-4, with D tentatively TRBD1 (6 bases). The receptor's source is a woman aged 25 to 45 who had been exposed to COVID-19. Input material: PBMCs or T cells enriched from blood (not recorded which). The CDR3 DNA reads as TGTGCCAGCAGCTCTAGACAGGATGAAAAACTGTTTTTT. Encoded protein: CASSSRQDEKLFF.